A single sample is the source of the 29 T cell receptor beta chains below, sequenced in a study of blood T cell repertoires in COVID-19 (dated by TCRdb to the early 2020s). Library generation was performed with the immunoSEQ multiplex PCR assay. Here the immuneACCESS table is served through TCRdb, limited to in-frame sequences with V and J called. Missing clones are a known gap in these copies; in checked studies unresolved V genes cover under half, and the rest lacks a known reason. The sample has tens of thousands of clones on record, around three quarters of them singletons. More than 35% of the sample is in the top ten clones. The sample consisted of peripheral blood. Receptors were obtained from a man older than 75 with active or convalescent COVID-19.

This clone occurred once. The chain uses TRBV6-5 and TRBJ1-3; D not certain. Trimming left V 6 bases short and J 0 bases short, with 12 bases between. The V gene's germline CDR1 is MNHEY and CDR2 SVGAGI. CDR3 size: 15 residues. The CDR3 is CASSSGLNSGNTIYF. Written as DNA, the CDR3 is TGTGCCAGCAGCTCAGGACTGAACTCTGGAAACACCATATATTTT.

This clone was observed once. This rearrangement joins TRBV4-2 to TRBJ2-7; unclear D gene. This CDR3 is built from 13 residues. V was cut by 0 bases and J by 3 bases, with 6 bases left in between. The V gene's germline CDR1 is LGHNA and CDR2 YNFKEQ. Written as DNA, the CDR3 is TGTGCCAGCAGCCAAGACGAGTTCTACGAGCAGTACTTC. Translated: CASSQDEFYEQYF.

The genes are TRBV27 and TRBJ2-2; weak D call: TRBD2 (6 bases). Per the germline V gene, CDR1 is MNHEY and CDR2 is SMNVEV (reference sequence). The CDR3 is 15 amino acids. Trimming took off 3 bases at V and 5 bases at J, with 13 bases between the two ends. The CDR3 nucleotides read TGTGCCAGCAGTTTCGGAGGGTCGGGGACCGGGGAGCTGTTTTTT. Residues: CASSFGGSGTGELFF.

CDR3 sequence (DNA): TGTGCCTGGACCGCCGGGACAGGGGATGAAAAACTGTTTTTT. This sequence encodes CAWTAGTGDEKLFF. The V and J genes are TRBV30 and TRBJ1-4, with 10 bases fitting TRBD1. Germline CDR1 is GTSNPN and CDR2 is SVGIG (reference sequence). V gave up 4 bases and J gave up 6 bases; unmatched junction bases: 5. CDR3 size: 14 residues.

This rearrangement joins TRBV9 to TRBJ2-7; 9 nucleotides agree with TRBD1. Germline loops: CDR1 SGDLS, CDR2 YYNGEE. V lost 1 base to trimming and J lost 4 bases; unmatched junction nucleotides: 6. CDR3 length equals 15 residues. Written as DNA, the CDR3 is TGTGCCAGCAGCGTATCCGGGACAGGGAGGTACGAGCAGTACTTC. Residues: CASSVSGTGRYEQYF.

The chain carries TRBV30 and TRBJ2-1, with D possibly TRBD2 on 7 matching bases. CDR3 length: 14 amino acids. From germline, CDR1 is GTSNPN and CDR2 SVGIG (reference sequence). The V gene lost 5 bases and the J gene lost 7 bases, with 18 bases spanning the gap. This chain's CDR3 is CAWGSEGGRNEQFF. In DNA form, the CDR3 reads TGTGCCTGGGGGAGTGAGGGGGGGCGGAATGAGCAGTTCTTC. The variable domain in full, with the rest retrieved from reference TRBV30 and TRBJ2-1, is SQTIHQWPATLVQPVGSPLSLECTVEGTSNPNLYWYRQAAGRGLQLLFYSVGIGQISSEVPQNLSASRPQDRQFILSSKKLLLSDSGFYLCAWGSEGGRNEQFFGPGTRLTVL.

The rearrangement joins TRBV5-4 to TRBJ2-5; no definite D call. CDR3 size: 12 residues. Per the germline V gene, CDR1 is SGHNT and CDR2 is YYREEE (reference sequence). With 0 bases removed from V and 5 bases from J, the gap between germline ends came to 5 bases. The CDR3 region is CASSLVMETQYF. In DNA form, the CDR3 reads TGTGCCAGCAGCTTGGTTATGGAGACCCAGTACTTC.

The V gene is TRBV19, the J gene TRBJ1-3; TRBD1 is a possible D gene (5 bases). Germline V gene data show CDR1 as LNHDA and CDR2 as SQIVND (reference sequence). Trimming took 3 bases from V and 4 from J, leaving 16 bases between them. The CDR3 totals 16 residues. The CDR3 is CASSISPGIPGNTIYF. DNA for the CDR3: TGTGCCAGTAGTATCTCACCAGGGATCCCCGGAAACACCATATATTTT.

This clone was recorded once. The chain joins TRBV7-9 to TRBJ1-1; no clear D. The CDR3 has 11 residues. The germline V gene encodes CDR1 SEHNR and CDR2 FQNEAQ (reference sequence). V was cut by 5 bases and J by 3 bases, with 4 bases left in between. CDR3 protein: CASSEDTEAFF. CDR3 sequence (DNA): TGTGCCAGCAGCGAGGACACTGAAGCTTTCTTT.

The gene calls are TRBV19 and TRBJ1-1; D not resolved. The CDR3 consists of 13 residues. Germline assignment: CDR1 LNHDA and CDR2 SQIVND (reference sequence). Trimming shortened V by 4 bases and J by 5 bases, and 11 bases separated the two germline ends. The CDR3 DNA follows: TGTGCCAGTAGTAGTTGGAGGAGAACTGAAGCTTTCTTT. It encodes CASSSWRRTEAFF.

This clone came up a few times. The chain's CDR3 is CASTPVLAGLYNEQFF. The CDR3 bases are TGTGCCAGCACTCCGGTACTAGCGGGATTATACAATGAGCAGTTCTTC. The chain combines TRBV27 with TRBJ2-1; 10 bases are shared with TRBD2. Germline CDR1 reads MNHEY; CDR2 reads SMNVEV (reference sequence). After removal of 7 bases from V and 4 bases from J, the junction contained 10 bases not matched to a gene. The CDR3 covers 16 residues.

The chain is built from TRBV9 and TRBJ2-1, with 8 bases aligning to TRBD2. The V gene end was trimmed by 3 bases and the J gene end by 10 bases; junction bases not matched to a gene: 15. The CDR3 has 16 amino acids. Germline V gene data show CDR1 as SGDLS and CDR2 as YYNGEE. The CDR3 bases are TGTGCCAGCAGCGCCGGGACTAGTGGGGGACTGACGGAGCAGTTCTTC. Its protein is CASSAGTSGGLTEQFF.

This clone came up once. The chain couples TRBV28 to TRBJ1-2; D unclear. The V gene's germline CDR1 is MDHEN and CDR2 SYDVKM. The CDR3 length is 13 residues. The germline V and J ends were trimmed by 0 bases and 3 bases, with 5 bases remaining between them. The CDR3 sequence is CASSLWGDYGYTF. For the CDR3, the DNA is TGTGCCAGCAGTTTATGGGGAGACTATGGCTACACCTTC.

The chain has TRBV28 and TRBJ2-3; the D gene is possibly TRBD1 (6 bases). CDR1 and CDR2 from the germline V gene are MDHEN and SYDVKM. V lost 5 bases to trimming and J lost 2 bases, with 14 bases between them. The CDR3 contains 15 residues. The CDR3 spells CASSRQAPLTDTQYF. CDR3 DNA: TGTGCCAGCAGTCGACAGGCACCCCTCACAGATACGCAGTATTTT.

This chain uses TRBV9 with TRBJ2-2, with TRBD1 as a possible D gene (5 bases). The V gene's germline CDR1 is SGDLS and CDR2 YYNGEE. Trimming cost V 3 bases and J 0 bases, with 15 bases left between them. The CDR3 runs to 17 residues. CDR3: CASSDNRQSPNTGELFF. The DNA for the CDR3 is TGTGCCAGCAGCGACAACAGACAGAGTCCGAACACCGGGGAGCTGTTTTTT.

The CDR3 DNA reads as TGCGCCAGCAGCCTAGGGACAGATACCAATTCACCCCTCCACTTT. The encoded protein is CASSLGTDTNSPLHF. The rearrangement uses TRBV5-1 and TRBJ1-6; 7 positions match TRBD1. With V trimmed by 4 bases and J by 7 bases, 8 bases remained unmatched. The germline gives CDR1 SGHRS, CDR2 YFSETQ. The CDR3 loop spans 15 amino acids.

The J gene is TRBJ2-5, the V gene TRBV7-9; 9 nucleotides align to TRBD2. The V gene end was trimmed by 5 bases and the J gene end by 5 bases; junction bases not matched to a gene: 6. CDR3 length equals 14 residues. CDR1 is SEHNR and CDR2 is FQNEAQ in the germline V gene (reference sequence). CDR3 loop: CASSPGLAGETQYF. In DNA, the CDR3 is TGTGCCAGCAGCCCGGGACTAGCCGGGGAGACCCAGTACTTC.

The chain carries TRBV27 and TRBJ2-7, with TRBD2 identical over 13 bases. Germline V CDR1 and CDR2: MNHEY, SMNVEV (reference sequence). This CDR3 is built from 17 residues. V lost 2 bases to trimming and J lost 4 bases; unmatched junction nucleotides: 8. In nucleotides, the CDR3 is TGTGCCAGCAGTTTAGGTAGCGGACTAGCGGGAGTGTACGAGCAGTACTTC. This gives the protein CASSLGSGLAGVYEQYF.

The chain's CDR3 is CASSTQGNQPQHF. The CDR3 DNA is TGTGCCAGTAGTACCCAGGGTAATCAGCCCCAGCATTTT. The V and J genes are TRBV19 and TRBJ1-5, with D maybe TRBD1 (5 bases). From germline, CDR1 is LNHDA and CDR2 SQIVND (reference sequence). This CDR3 has 13 residues. V lost 4 bases to trimming and J lost 4 bases, with 8 bases between them.

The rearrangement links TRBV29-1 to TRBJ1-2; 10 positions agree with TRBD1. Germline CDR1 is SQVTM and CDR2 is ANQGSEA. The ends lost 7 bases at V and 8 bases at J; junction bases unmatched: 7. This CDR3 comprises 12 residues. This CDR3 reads CSADRGRGGYTF. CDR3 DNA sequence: TGCAGCGCCGACAGGGGGCGCGGCGGCTACACCTTC.

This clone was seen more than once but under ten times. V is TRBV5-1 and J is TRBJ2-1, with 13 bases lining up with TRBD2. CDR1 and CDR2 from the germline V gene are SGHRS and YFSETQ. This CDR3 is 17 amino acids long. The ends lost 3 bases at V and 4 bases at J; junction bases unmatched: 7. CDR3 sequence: CASSSRTSGSSYNEQFF. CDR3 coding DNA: TGCGCCAGCAGCTCTAGGACTAGCGGGAGCAGTTACAATGAGCAGTTCTTC.

The DNA for the CDR3 is TGTGCCAGCAGCCAAGCCGGGACTCTTATAGAAGGCTACACCTTC. Translating gives CASSQAGTLIEGYTF. V and J are TRBV4-2 and TRBJ1-2, with D possibly TRBD1 on 5 matching bases. This CDR3 has 15 residues. Trimming cost V 1 base and J 8 bases, with 17 bases left between them. Germline CDR1 is LGHNA and CDR2 is YNFKEQ.

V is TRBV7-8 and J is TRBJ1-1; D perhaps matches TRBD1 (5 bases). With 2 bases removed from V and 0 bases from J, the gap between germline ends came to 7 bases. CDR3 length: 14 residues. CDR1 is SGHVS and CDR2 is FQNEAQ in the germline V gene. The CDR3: CASSLQGLNTEAFF. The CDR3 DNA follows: TGTGCCAGCAGCTTACAGGGTCTGAACACTGAAGCTTTCTTT.

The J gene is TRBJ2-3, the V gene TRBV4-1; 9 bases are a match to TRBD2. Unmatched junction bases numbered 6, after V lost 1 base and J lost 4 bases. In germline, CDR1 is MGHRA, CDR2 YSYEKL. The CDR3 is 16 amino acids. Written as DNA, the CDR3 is TGCGCCAGCAGCCAAGGGCCTAGCGGGAAGGCAGATACGCAGTATTTT. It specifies CASSQGPSGKADTQYF.

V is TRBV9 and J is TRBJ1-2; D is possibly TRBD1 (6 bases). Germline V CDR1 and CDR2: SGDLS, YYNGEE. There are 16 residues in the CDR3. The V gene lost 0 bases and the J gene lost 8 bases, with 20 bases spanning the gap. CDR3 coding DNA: TGTGCCAGCAGCGTAGATTCAGGGGCCCTATCGACCGGCTACACCTTC. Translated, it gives CASSVDSGALSTGYTF.

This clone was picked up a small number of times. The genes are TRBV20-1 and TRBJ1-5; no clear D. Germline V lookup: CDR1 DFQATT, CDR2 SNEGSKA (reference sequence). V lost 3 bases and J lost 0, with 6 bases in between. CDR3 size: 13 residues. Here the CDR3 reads CSASSVSNQPQHF. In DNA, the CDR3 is TGCAGTGCTAGTTCCGTTAGCAATCAGCCCCAGCATTTT.

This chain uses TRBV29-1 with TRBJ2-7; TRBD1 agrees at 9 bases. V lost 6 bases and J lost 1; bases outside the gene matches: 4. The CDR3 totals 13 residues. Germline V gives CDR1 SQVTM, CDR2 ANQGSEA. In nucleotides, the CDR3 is TGCAGCGTCCGACAGGGGGTTTCCTACGAGCAGTACTTC. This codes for CSVRQGVSYEQYF.

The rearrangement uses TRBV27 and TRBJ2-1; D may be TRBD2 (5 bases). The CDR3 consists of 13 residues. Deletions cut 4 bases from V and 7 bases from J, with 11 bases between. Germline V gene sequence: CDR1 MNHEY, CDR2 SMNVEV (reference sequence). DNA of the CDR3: TGTGCCAGCAGTTCGGGGTCTTGGAATGAGCAGTTCTTC. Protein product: CASSSGSWNEQFF.

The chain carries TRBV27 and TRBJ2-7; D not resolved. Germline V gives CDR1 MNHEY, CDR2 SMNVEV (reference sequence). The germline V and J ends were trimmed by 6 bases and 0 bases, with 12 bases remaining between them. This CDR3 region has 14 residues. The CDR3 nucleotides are TGTGCCAGCAGCATGAGCAGGAACTCCTACGAGCAGTACTTC. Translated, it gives CASSMSRNSYEQYF.